Below are 13 T cell receptor beta chains sequenced from a single sample in a study of blood T cell repertoires in COVID-19. Sequencing was performed with immunoSEQ multiplex PCR; in TCRdb, only in-frame clones are kept and a portion is missing. The sample records 200,000 to 250,000 clones, 88% being singletons. Material for sequencing was PBMCs or T cells enriched from blood (not recorded which). The origin of the receptors is a young woman who had recovered from COVID-19.

The rearrangement links TRBV6-1 to TRBJ2-4; tentative D call: TRBD1 (5 bases). This CDR3 region has 15 residues. Germline CDR1 MNHNS, CDR2 SASEGT. Trimming left V 2 bases short and J 2 bases short, with 10 bases between. This CDR3 is CASSETPGTKNIQYF. CDR3 nucleotide sequence: TGTGCCAGCAGTGAAACCCCAGGGACCAAAAACATTCAGTACTTC.

V usage is TRBV5-5 and J usage is TRBJ2-6, with D maybe TRBD1 (6 bases). This CDR3 contains 16 residues. In germline, CDR1 is SGHKS, CDR2 YYEKEE (reference sequence). Trimming took 4 bases from V and 1 from J, leaving 12 bases between them. CDR3 residues: CASSPGTYSGANVLTF. As DNA, the CDR3 is TGTGCCAGCAGCCCCGGGACATATTCTGGGGCCAACGTCCTGACTTTC.

The V call is TRBV3-1 (or the pseudogene TRBV3-2), the J call TRBJ1-4, with 9 bases lining up with TRBD1. V lost 4 bases and J lost 6; bases outside the gene matches: 3. Germline CDR1 reads LGHDT; CDR2 reads YNNKEL (reference sequence). This CDR3 is built from 14 residues. The CDR3 is CASSPGQGDEKLFF. CDR3 sequence (DNA): TGTGCCAGCAGCCCGGGACAGGGAGATGAAAAACTGTTTTTT.

J is TRBJ1-2 and V is TRBV4-2, with 8 positions matching TRBD1. Germline V CDR1 and CDR2: LGHNA, YNFKEQ. This CDR3 has 13 residues. V lost 7 bases to trimming and J lost 7 bases; unmatched junction nucleotides: 8. CDR3 nucleotide sequence: TGTGCCAGCAAAATGAACAGGGGGGGTGGCTACACCTTC. It is translated as CASKMNRGGGYTF.

This clone was counted a few times. The chain couples TRBV5-1 to TRBJ2-6, with D unclear. This CDR3 has 15 residues. The V end was cut by 0 bases, the J end by 0 bases, with 4 bases between. Germline CDR1 and CDR2: SGHRS and YFSETQ. CDR3 protein: CASSLDSSGANVLTF. DNA of the CDR3: TGCGCCAGCAGCTTGGACAGCTCTGGGGCCAACGTCCTGACTTTC.

This chain uses TRBV5-1 with TRBJ1-6; 9 bases fit TRBD1. Per the germline V gene, CDR1 is SGHRS and CDR2 is YFSETQ. With V trimmed by 4 bases and J by 7 bases, 6 bases remained unmatched. The CDR3 spans 15 residues. The DNA of the CDR3 is TGCGCCAGCAGCCAAAGACAGGGGGAAAATTCACCCCTCCACTTT. Its translation: CASSQRQGENSPLHF.

The V call is TRBV6-5, the J call TRBJ2-7, with D unresolved. The V end was cut by 0 bases, the J end by 9 bases, with 12 bases between. Germline loops: CDR1 MNHEY, CDR2 SVGAGI. The CDR3 has 13 amino acids. The CDR3 region has the DNA TGTGCCAGCAGTTACTCGATGGAGCGCGGGCAGTACTTC. Translating it yields CASSYSMERGQYF.

This clone was detected only once. The rearrangement joins TRBV7-2 to TRBJ2-1; 9 nucleotides line up with TRBD2. The CDR3 covers 15 residues. The germline V gene encodes CDR1 SGHTA and CDR2 FQGNSA. The ends lost 3 bases at V and 9 bases at J; junction bases unmatched: 9. The CDR3 DNA reads TGTGCCAGCAGCTTTACGAGCGGGGGGTTCGGTGAGCAGTTCTTC. Its protein is CASSFTSGGFGEQFF.

The chain combines TRBV13 with TRBJ2-1, with 9 nucleotides matching TRBD2. The germline gives CDR1 PRHDT, CDR2 FYEKMQ (reference sequence). This CDR3 spans 15 amino acids. V shed 3 bases and J 6 bases; nucleotides not matched to a gene: 6. CDR3 loop: CASSFLAGRFNEQFF. CDR3 nucleotides: TGTGCCAGCAGCTTCCTAGCGGGGCGCTTCAATGAGCAGTTCTTC.

This chain links TRBV4-3 with TRBJ2-7; D gene uncertain. CDR1 LGHNA and CDR2 YSLEER come from the germline V gene. CDR3 length: 14 residues. Trimming left V 0 bases short and J 2 bases short, with 8 bases between. The CDR3 region has the DNA TGCGCCAGCAGCCAAGATTTGCCGGCCTACGAGCAGTACTTC. It is translated as CASSQDLPAYEQYF.

As concerns this clone: One end of the junction does not line up with germline, which may come from a read error. This chain connects TRBV6-5 to TRBJ2-1; TRBD1 agrees at 10 bases. The CDR3 covers 15 residues. The germline V gene encodes CDR1 MNHEY and CDR2 SVGAGI. CDR3 residues: CASSNSRQGARWVFF. CDR3 coding DNA: TGTGCCAGCAGTAACTCTAGACAGGGGGCTAGGTGGGTGTTCTTC.

This sequence joins TRBV6-2 or TRBV6-3 and TRBJ2-5; the D gene is possibly TRBD2 (6 bases). Germline values: CDR1 MNHEY, CDR2 SVGEGT. The CDR3 has 16 amino acids. Trimming pared 0 bases from V and 1 base from J, leaving 12 bases between. The CDR3 is CASSYSGRDFQETQYF. The CDR3, as DNA: TGTGCCAGCAGTTACTCTGGTAGGGACTTCCAAGAGACCCAGTACTTC.

The rearrangement uses TRBV6-4 and TRBJ2-1, with 8 positions matching TRBD2. This CDR3 is 15 amino acids long. Germline trimming cut 3 bases from V and 1 base from J; bases unmatched to any gene: 2. The V gene's germline CDR1 is MRHNA and CDR2 SNTAGT. CDR3: CASSELAGSYNEQFF. CDR3 nucleotides: TGTGCCAGCAGTGAATTAGCGGGGTCCTACAATGAGCAGTTCTTC.